This entry lists 30 T cell receptor beta chains sequenced from one sample in a study of shared clonotypes between healthy human individuals. Measured with immunoSEQ multiplex PCR; TCRdb has only the in-frame clones, and not every one. The repertoire has about 1 million clones, roughly 80% of them found once; the top ten carry approximately 1.3%. The sample consisted of memory CD4+ T cells sorted from blood. Specified subset: CD45RA-negative fraction. The receptor source for this set is a man between 18 and 29 years old in good health.

As for this clone: The sample contains more than one DNA sequence encoding this CDR3. The chain uses TRBV27 and TRBJ1-6; D unresolved. The CDR3 runs to 13 residues. V lost 2 bases to trimming and J lost 7 bases, with 6 bases between them. CDR1 is MNHEY and CDR2 is SMNVEV in the germline V gene (reference sequence). This chain's CDR3 is CASSLAGNSPLHF. The CDR3 DNA is TGTGCCAGCAGTTTAGCGGGGAATTCACCCCTCCACTTT.

The V call is TRBV21-1, the J call TRBJ2-7; the D call in the table, TRBD2, was not verified against the DNA. TRBV21-1 is labeled a pseudogene. The length of the CDR3 is 15 residues. The CDR3 DNA follows: TGTGCCAGCAGGGGGGAGGGCTCCCGCTCCTACGAGCAGTACTTC. It yields the protein CASRGEGSRSYEQYF.

A few counts support this clone. The rearrangement joins TRBV27 to TRBJ1-6, with D possibly matching TRBD1 (6 bases). The CDR3 extends over 15 amino acids. The germline gives CDR1 MNHEY, CDR2 SMNVEV (reference sequence). V was clipped by 3 bases and J by 7 bases, with 13 bases between them. The CDR3 bases are TGTGCCAGCAGTTTGCGGAGAGGGGGAAATTCACCCCTCCACTTT. The encoded protein is CASSLRRGGNSPLHF.

This sequence joins TRBV29-1 and TRBJ2-1; D perhaps matches TRBD1 (5 bases). Trimming took off 7 bases at V and 4 bases at J, with 14 bases between the two ends. Germline loops: CDR1 SQVTM, CDR2 ANQGSEA. The CDR3 has 13 amino acids. CDR3 coding DNA: TGCAGCGCAATGGCGGACACGTACAATGAGCAGTTCTTC. Its protein is CSAMADTYNEQFF.

Turning to this clone: The same CDR3 is also encoded by other DNA sequences in this sample. This CDR3 reads CASSSNYGYTF. The CDR3 coding sequence is TGTGCCAGCAGCAGCAACTATGGCTACACCTTC. The rearrangement joins TRBV7-2 to TRBJ1-2; D not resolved. Per the germline V gene, CDR1 is SGHTA and CDR2 is FQGNSA. This CDR3 has 11 residues. Trimming pared 5 bases from V and 2 bases from J, leaving 3 bases between.

The chain links TRBV10-1 to TRBJ2-1; 10 positions agree with TRBD2. The CDR3 covers 16 residues. Germline values: CDR1 WNHNN, CDR2 SYGVQD (reference sequence). With 0 bases clipped from V and 3 bases from J, the junction kept 2 bases outside the gene matches. CDR3 DNA sequence: TGCGCCAGCAGTGAGTCCGCTAGCGGGAGCTACAATGAGCAGTTCTTC. This sequence encodes CASSESASGSYNEQFF.

The V gene is TRBV27, the J gene TRBJ2-1; 9 bases align to TRBD1. The CDR3 extends over 14 amino acids. Looked up from germline, CDR1 is MNHEY and CDR2 is SMNVEV (reference sequence). Trimming cost V 5 bases and J 4 bases; bases outside gene matches: 3. The CDR3 DNA reads TGTGCCAGCAGTACGGACAGGGGTTACAATGAGCAGTTCTTC. This gives the protein CASSTDRGYNEQFF.

This chain uses TRBV10-3 with TRBJ2-6; D is possibly TRBD1 (5 bases). V was trimmed by 10 bases and J by 0 bases, leaving 16 bases between them. The CDR3 extends over 16 amino acids. CDR1 is ENHRY, CDR2 SYGVKD, per germline. DNA of the CDR3: TGTGCCACGACAAGACAGCCAGACTCTGGGGCCAACGTCCTGACTTTC. It codes for CATTRQPDSGANVLTF.

The V call is TRBV5-6, the J call TRBJ1-2, with a possible D match to TRBD1 (5 bases). This CDR3 has 13 amino acids. Germline CDR1 reads SGHDT; CDR2 reads YYEEEE. The V and J ends lost 4 bases and 4 bases respectively, with 11 bases between them. CDR3: CASSPGFPYGYTF. The CDR3 nucleotides are TGTGCCAGCAGCCCAGGGTTTCCCTATGGCTACACCTTC.

For this clone: A far larger clone is one base from this, pointing to a likely read error. Other DNA sequences from this sample encode an identical CDR3 as well. The chain has TRBV19 and TRBJ1-1; 8 positions match TRBD1. The CDR3 covers 14 residues. The germline V gene encodes CDR1 LNHDA and CDR2 SQIVND (reference sequence). CDR3 coding DNA: TGCGCCAGTAGATGGACAGGGCTGAACACTGAAGCTTTCTTT. Protein sequence: CASRWTGLNTEAFF. Full variable domain (remainder filled in from reference TRBV19 and TRBJ1-1): DGGITQSPKYLFRKEGQNVTLSCEQNLNHDAMYWYRQDPGQGLRLIYYSQIVNDFQKGDIAEGYSVSREKKESFPLTVTSAQKNPTAFYLCASRWTGLNTEAFFGQGTRLTVV.

The chain employs TRBV11-3 and TRBJ1-5; perhaps TRBD1 as D (5 bases). The CDR3 consists of 13 residues. Germline assignment: CDR1 SGHNT and CDR2 YENEEA. The germline V and J ends were trimmed by 1 base and 9 bases, with 10 bases remaining between them. DNA for the CDR3: TGTGCCAGCAGCTTAGCTGTGGGGCGGCCCCAGCATTTT. Translation: CASSLAVGRPQHF.

This clone was detected only a few times. The chain employs TRBV19 and TRBJ1-4; TRBD1 matches 11 bases. The CDR3 loop spans 17 amino acids. V was pared by 5 bases and J by 1 base, with 6 bases of the junction left unmatched. Germline V gene data show CDR1 as LNHDA and CDR2 as SQIVND (reference sequence). CDR3 in DNA: TGTGCCAGTAGTCCCGCCGGGACAGGGGGAACTAATGAAAAACTGTTTTTT. The encoded protein is CASSPAGTGGTNEKLFF.

V is TRBV5-1 and J is TRBJ2-3, with 10 nucleotides matching TRBD1. Germline V gene lookup returns CDR1 SGHRS and CDR2 YFSETQ. This CDR3 has 14 amino acids. The J segment lost 4 bases and the V segment lost 4 bases, leaving 3 bases of the junction unmatched. CDR3: CASSMTGGSDTQYF. The DNA for the CDR3 is TGCGCCAGCAGCATGACAGGGGGCTCAGATACGCAGTATTTT. Full variable domain (rest looked up from reference TRBV5-1 and TRBJ2-3): KAGVTQTPRYLIKTRGQQVTLSCSPISGHRSVSWYQQTPGQGLQFLFEYFSETQRNKGNFPGRFSGRQFSNSRSEMNVSTLELGDSALYLCASSMTGGSDTQYFGPGTRLTVL.

The chain carries TRBV4-3 and TRBJ2-1; D is ambiguous. Germline V gene lookup returns CDR1 LGHNA and CDR2 YSLEER. V lost 0 bases, J lost 0 bases, and 9 bases lay in between. The CDR3 spans 16 residues. Here the CDR3 DNA reads TGCGCCAGCAGCCAAGATGGCGGTTACTCCTACAATGAGCAGTTCTTC. The encoded protein is CASSQDGGYSYNEQFF.

The chain employs TRBV18 and TRBJ2-2, with 12 positions matching TRBD1. The CDR3 is made up of 16 amino acids. Germline CDR1 is KGHSH and CDR2 is LQKENI. The V and J ends lost 5 bases and 4 bases, in that order; junction bases with no gene match: 5. Here the CDR3 reads CASSWGQGASTGELFF. CDR3 in DNA: TGTGCCAGCTCATGGGGACAGGGGGCATCCACCGGGGAGCTGTTTTTT.

This clone was seen once. V gene TRBV29-1 combines with J gene TRBJ1-4; 7 bases line up with TRBD1. Germline lookup yields CDR1 SQVTM and CDR2 ANQGSEA. The CDR3 has 13 residues. V was clipped by 4 bases and J by 6 bases; unmatched bases: 5. The CDR3 protein is CSVATGPYEKLFF. The DNA for the CDR3 is TGCAGCGTTGCGACAGGGCCCTATGAAAAACTGTTTTTT.

This rearrangement joins TRBV20-1 to TRBJ2-1; D not resolved. With 5 bases removed from V and 4 bases from J, the gap between germline ends came to 6 bases. In germline, CDR1 is DFQATT, CDR2 SNEGSKA (reference sequence). The CDR3 contains 11 residues. The CDR3 DNA reads TGCAGTGCTTTACAGTACAATGAGCAGTTCTTC. It is translated as CSALQYNEQFF.

The chain has TRBV7-9 and TRBJ2-1; D may be TRBD1 (6 bases). CDR3 size: 14 residues. Trimming left V 3 bases short and J 9 bases short, with 15 bases between. Germline V lookup: CDR1 SEHNR, CDR2 FQNEAQ (reference sequence). CDR3 loop: CASSFTGTNGEQFF. CDR3 nucleotide sequence: TGTGCCAGCAGCTTCACCGGGACAAATGGTGAGCAGTTCTTC. The variable domain in full, with the rest retrieved from reference TRBV7-9 and TRBJ2-1, is DTGVSQNPRHKITKRGQNVTFRCDPISEHNRLYWYRQTLGQGPEFLTYFQNEAQLEKSRLLSDRFSAERPKGSFSTLEIQRTEQGDSAMYLCASSFTGTNGEQFFGPGTRLTVL.

The chain uses TRBV5-1 and TRBJ2-7, with 11 bases aligning to TRBD1. This CDR3 is built from 15 residues. Germline V gene sequence: CDR1 SGHRS, CDR2 YFSETQ. V shed 3 bases, J shed 2 bases, and the junction held 4 bases outside the gene matches. CDR3 residues: CASSSRTGGAYEQYF. DNA for the CDR3: TGCGCCAGCAGCTCAAGGACAGGGGGCGCCTACGAGCAGTACTTC. Supplemented by reference TRBV5-1 and TRBJ2-7, the full variable domain reads KAGVTQTPRYLIKTRGQQVTLSCSPISGHRSVSWYQQTPGQGLQFLFEYFSETQRNKGNFPGRFSGRQFSNSRSEMNVSTLELGDSALYLCASSSRTGGAYEQYFGPGTRLTVT.

This clone was seen a few times. The V and J genes are TRBV28 and TRBJ1-5; D not certain. Germline CDR1 reads MDHEN; CDR2 reads SYDVKM. The V end was cut by 8 bases, the J end by 6 bases, with 11 bases between. The CDR3 loop spans 12 amino acids. CDR3 in amino acids: CASLPDGQPQHF. CDR3 bases: TGTGCCAGCCTCCCGGACGGTCAGCCCCAGCATTTT.

V usage is TRBV11-2 and J usage is TRBJ2-7; 7 bases align to TRBD2. The J segment lost 0 bases and the V segment lost 5 bases, leaving 4 bases of the junction unmatched. This CDR3 is 14 amino acids long. Germline V CDR1 and CDR2: SGHAT, FQNNGV. The CDR3 region has the DNA TGTGCCAGCAGCGTGGAGCGGGGCTCCTACGAGCAGTACTTC. It encodes CASSVERGSYEQYF.

This clone was observed a single time. The rearrangement links TRBV2 to TRBJ2-2; a possible D gene is TRBD1 (5 bases). This CDR3 contains 13 residues. Germline V gene data show CDR1 as SNHLY and CDR2 as FYNNEI. Trimming took off 8 bases at V and 5 bases at J, with 12 bases between the two ends. CDR3 region: CASLGQFTGELFF. CDR3 nucleotides: TGTGCCAGCCTGGGGCAATTTACCGGGGAGCTGTTTTTT.

This clone occurred a few times. A much larger clone is a single base away; this may be a read error. Distinct nucleotide sequences in the sample also encode this CDR3. V gene TRBV5-1 combines with J gene TRBJ1-5; the D is unclear. CDR1 and CDR2 from the germline V gene are SGHRS and YFSETQ. Trimming took off 0 bases at V and 3 bases at J, with 4 bases between the two ends. The CDR3 totals 13 residues. CDR3 in amino acids: CASSLDINQPQHF. The CDR3 DNA sequence: TGCGCCAGCAGCTTGGACATCAATCAGCCCCAGCATTTT.

The genes are TRBV7-2 and TRBJ2-7, with D perhaps matching TRBD2 (6 bases). The V end lost 5 bases, the J end lost 0 bases, and 20 bases lay between the germline ends. The CDR3 extends over 17 amino acids. CDR1 and CDR2 from the germline V gene are SGHTA and FQGNSA. DNA for the CDR3: TGTGCCAGCAGCCGCGCACTAGCCTCGTTTCCCTCCTACGAGCAGTACTTC. Protein: CASSRALASFPSYEQYF.

The rearrangement links TRBV6-5 to TRBJ1-6; D is uncertain. The V gene lost 5 bases and the J gene lost 10 bases, with 6 bases spanning the gap. Germline assignment: CDR1 MNHEY and CDR2 SVGAGI. The CDR3 length is 11 residues. CDR3 residues: CASSEASPLHF. The CDR3 DNA reads as TGTGCCAGCAGTGAAGCCTCACCCCTCCACTTT.

The chain carries TRBV28 and TRBJ2-7, with a tentative D call TRBD1 (6 bases). Looked up from germline, CDR1 is MDHEN and CDR2 is SYDVKM. Trimming took off 2 bases at V and 4 bases at J, with 12 bases between the two ends. The CDR3 consists of 14 residues. This chain's CDR3 is CASSLAQGKYEQYF. In DNA form, the CDR3 reads TGTGCCAGCAGTTTAGCACAGGGTAAATACGAGCAGTACTTC.

About this clone: This specimen includes other DNA sequences encoding the same CDR3. CDR3: CSARDYPEAFF. CDR3 sequence (DNA): TGCAGTGCTAGAGATTACCCCGAAGCTTTCTTT. V and J are TRBV20-1 and TRBJ1-1, with D uncertain. CDR1 DFQATT and CDR2 SNEGSKA come from the germline V gene (reference sequence). V shed 0 bases and J shed 8 bases, with 7 bases lying between them. The CDR3 totals 11 residues.

This clone was detected a few times. This sequence joins TRBV28 and TRBJ2-1, with a possible D match to TRBD1 (6 bases). This CDR3 region has 15 residues. From germline, CDR1 is MDHEN and CDR2 SYDVKM. Trimming removed 4 bases from V and 5 bases from J, with 15 bases in between. The chain's CDR3 is CASSSRVGAHNEQFF. DNA of the CDR3: TGTGCCAGCAGTTCCAGAGTGGGGGCCCACAATGAGCAGTTCTTC.

This clone was seen repeatedly, ten times or more. For the CDR3, the DNA is TGCGCCAGCAGCTTGGTCCAGAAAAGCGACACCGGGGAGCTGTTTTTT. As protein: CASSLVQKSDTGELFF. The gene calls are TRBV5-1 and TRBJ2-2, with no clear D. The germline V and J ends were trimmed by 0 bases and 3 bases, with 12 bases remaining between them. Germline loops: CDR1 SGHRS, CDR2 YFSETQ. The CDR3 covers 16 residues.

This rearrangement joins TRBV6-5 to TRBJ1-1; a possible D gene is TRBD1 (5 bases). The V end lost 0 bases, the J end lost 4 bases, and 12 bases lay between the germline ends. The CDR3 consists of 15 residues. Germline V gene lookup returns CDR1 MNHEY and CDR2 SVGAGI. CDR3 in amino acids: CASSYSSGAGTEAFF. As DNA, the CDR3 is TGTGCCAGCAGTTACTCGTCTGGGGCTGGCACTGAAGCTTTCTTT.